This T cell receptor beta chain was identified during a study of beta chain features in type 1 diabetes. Sorted populations all had greater than 95% purity. Study conclusions and caveats: Insertions at VDJ junctions were less frequent in type 1 diabetes patients. These patients also deleted more nucleotides at the same junctions. All four CD4+ subsets from Type 1 diabetes patients carried moderately but significantly shorter TCRB CDR3s. Patients and controls would share equally any PCR tilt toward shorter templates.

Sequenced material consisted of expressed TCRB transcripts (all of the isolated RNA was reverse transcribed). The table came from immunoSEQ multiplex PCR; TCRdb's copy has only in-frame clones and leaves some out. Of hundreds of thousands of clones listed, over 11% were seen once; the top ten hold about 0.017%. V lost 4 bases, J lost 0 bases, and 6 bases stayed unmatched. Germline V gene data show CDR1 as SQVTM and CDR2 as ANQGSEA. CDR3 size: 15 residues. Details on this clone: The target antigen is unknown.

The TCR was taken from a man younger than 40 with type 1 diabetes. The sample was naive CD4+ T cells from blood. V and J are TRBV29-1 and TRBJ1-3; 7 nucleotides align to TRBD1. CDR3 residues: CSVGEGASSGNTIYF. CDR3 bases: TGCAGCGTTGGAGAGGGGGCTAGCTCTGGAAACACCATATATTTT.